This T cell receptor (beta chain) originates from a study of cytomegalovirus exposure and HLA in healthy donors. General study results and limits: The study listed 164 cytomegalovirus-associated TCR beta chains.

As for this clone: Its matching antigen is unknown.

The donors were members of the validation cohort, which comprised under 150 subjects and was separate from the first cohort of about 700 subjects. Sequencing used immunoSEQ multiplex PCR; TCRdb keeps in-frame clones, though not all of them. The sample contains fewer than 150,000 clones, roughly 79% of which appear only once. This CDR3 is built from 16 residues. In germline, CDR1 is SEHNR, CDR2 FQNEAQ (reference sequence). J was trimmed by 1 base and V by 4 bases; bases with no gene match: 6. The chain combines TRBV7-9 with TRBJ1-2; TRBD1 matches 10 bases. This receptor was taken from a man aged 30 to 45 in good health and CMV-seropositive. The sequenced sample consisted of PBMCs. The CDR3, as DNA: TGTGCCAGCAGCTCTCTCGGGACAGGGGTTAACTATGGCTACACCTTC. Its protein is CASSSLGTGVNYGYTF.